A single T cell receptor beta chain is shown here with its context. What this receptor recognizes is not known. Within one base of it there is no much larger clone, and no base qualities were kept. The source of the sample is a study of blood T cell repertoires in COVID-19 (TCRdb year 2020). Regarding the research as a whole: The collaborator samples originated in the United States, Italy and Spain and spanned the acute and convalescent phases of COVID-19. The material from the prospective study consisted of cDNA or gDNA derived from T cells, B-cell-depleted T cells, or PBMCs. The dataset comprised deeply sampled blood TCRbeta repertoires from subjects exposed to, actively infected with, or recovered from COVID-19. The repertoires were made available in a free public database intended to serve as a resource for research on the immune response to SARS-CoV-2. Samples came from the ongoing ImmuneRACE study (first 160 participants) plus 1,254 subjects from 6 global collaborators. The sample metadata nearly always contained a de-identified subject ID, COVID-19 status, age in years and sex. Where HLA class I and class II types were available, the types were taken from metadata supplied by the sample provider, not from assay-based typing. On the study overall, not on this receptor specifically: The quantity of clinical and demographic metadata differed by source and by participant and was supplied without curation.

In the prospective study, participants were about 18 to 95 years old, resided in around 25 geographic areas of the United States, and were enrolled through a virtual design. Cohort assignment in the prospective study relied on participant-reported clinical history from a screening survey and a study questionnaire. Exposed participants had been in contact, within 2 weeks of entering the study, with a person who had a PCR-confirmed or clinician-diagnosed case of COVID-19. Mobile phlebotomists in the prospective study collected whole blood, serum and a nasopharyngeal or oropharyngeal swab from every participant. Additional blood draws and questionnaires over an approximately 2-month period could optionally be provided by prospective study participants. Blood samples from the prospective study were shipped frozen or at room temperature prior to DNA extraction. The CDR3 measures 12 amino acids from cysteine to phenylalanine. Of all the DNA, just the CDR3 is kept, 36 bases in frame from base 1. Trimming at the junction amounts to 10 bases on V and 7 bases on J, and the germline ends lie 16 bases apart. The germline V gene (reference sequence) yields SEHNR for CDR1 and FQNEAQ for CDR2.

TCRbeta CDR3 regions were amplified from genomic DNA by means of the immunoSEQ Assay, a bias-controlled multiplex PCR. On the authors' methods: Nucleated cell counts per sample were estimated from amplification of reference gene primers within the assay. To quantify the absolute abundance of each unique TCRbeta CDR3 rearrangement, sequence reads were collapsed and filtered. Productive Simpson clonality was computed per sample as the square root of Simpson's diversity index over productive rearrangements. TCRdb took over this immuneACCESS table, retaining in-frame rearrangements with V and J assigned. Such tables are incomplete; in checked studies, under half of the missing clones stem from an unresolved V gene, and the remainder is unexplained. V and J calls and clone size are as listed in that table; D and trimming were resolved from the DNA. The sample table records 120,000 to 150,000 clones; about 80% of these occur just once. Clones ranked in the top ten supply about 1.5% of the sample.

The chain links TRBV7-9 with TRBJ1-1; tentative D gene TRBD1, with 5 bases matching. Sequencing was performed on PBMCs or T cells enriched from blood (not recorded which). This TCR was sampled from a woman between 18 and 30 years old who had been exposed to COVID-19. The bases are TGTGCCACTAAAACTGGGGGAGGTGAAGCTTTCTTT. Its coded protein is CATKTGGGEAFF.